This TCR beta chain was recovered during a study of tumor and adjacent non-tumor tissue in lung cancer. Study context: The patients, approximately 9 men and four to six women, were roughly 30 to 76 with stage I to III disease.

Comments on this clonotype: Its target is unknown. A single base separates this from a much larger clone, so it may be a read error.

Regarding the study as a whole: Significantly higher TCR diversity was found in tumor than normal lung.

No cell sorting was done before RNA was extracted from the tissue. This non-tumor lung sample came from over 3 cm beyond the tumor edge. Three rounds of nested PCR, following a modified ARM-PCR protocol, produced the TCRbeta library. TCRdb re-called the multiplex PCR reads through MiXCR, storing one row per CDR3 protein. The data show about 43,000 distinct CDR3 sequences, less than 65% seen once. Sequenced material: distant non-tumor lung tissue. This clonotype was obtained from a man between 45 and 60 years old with non-small cell lung cancer.

The CDR3 nucleotides read TGTGCCAGCAGTTACTCCTGGACTGCCTCCTACGAGGAGTACTTC. This gives the protein CASSYSWTASYEEYF. The J gene is TRBJ2-7, the V gene TRBV6-5, with TRBD2 as a possible D gene (5 bases). Germline CDR1 and CDR2: MNHEY and SVGAGI. This CDR3 has 15 amino acids.